This T cell receptor (beta chain) emerged from a study of blood T cells in healthy people across ages. Points from the study as a whole: Investigators treated diversity estimates from one million T cells as underestimates.

A sample-barcoded 5' primer and a J-beta primer mix were used in a second PCR of about 7 to 12 cycles. Each CDR3 protein gets one entry after TCRdb re-called the 5' RACE reads with MiXCR. The sample contains 1.4 million to 1.5 million distinct CDR3 sequences, 42% of which appear only once. On this clonotype: Its antigen is still unknown.

Input material: blood. The TCR comes from a woman younger than 35 in good health.

The CDR3 DNA reads as TGTGCCAGCAGCTTAGGGTCGTGGCGGGACTCACAGTACTTC. This translates into CASSLGSWRDSQYF. The rearrangement links TRBV11-2 to TRBJ2-5, with D perhaps TRBD2 (6 bases). The CDR3 contains 14 residues. Germline CDR1 reads SGHAT; CDR2 reads FQNNGV. V shed 1 base and J shed 11 bases, with 17 bases lying between them.